This T cell receptor beta chain was observed in a study of blood T cell repertoires in COVID-19. TCRdb's table, derived via immunoSEQ multiplex PCR, lists solely in-frame clones and lacks some. The sample gives some 88,000 clones, roughly 90% of which show up once; about 7.2% is in the top ten. This clonotype originated in a man aged 60 to 75 with acute or convalescent COVID-19. Sequencing was carried out using peripheral blood.

The CDR3 bases are TGTGCCACAAGACCGGGACAGGGTACCGATACGCAGTATTTT. This gives the protein CATRPGQGTDTQYF. The chain has TRBV18 and TRBJ2-3; 9 bases line up with TRBD1. This CDR3 is 14 amino acids long. The germline CDR1 and CDR2 sequences are KGHSH and LQKENI. Trimming cost V 10 bases and J 6 bases; bases outside gene matches: 11.